This entry concerns a single T cell receptor (beta chain). Its antigen is unknown. No base quality information exists; no much larger clone differs at one position. This entry comes from a study of cytomegalovirus exposure and HLA in healthy donors (dated by TCRdb to about 2017). For the wider study: In an earlier analysis of about 560 of the donors, under 300 Gb of sequence data and 90 million to 120 million unique TCR beta sequences from about 190 million T cells were reported. To predict cytomegalovirus infection status, the study brought together high-throughput TCR immunosequencing, statistical association of individual TCRs with disease status, and machine learning. In the later analysis, no new phenotypic data were used to find candidate immune exposures; instead, reliance was placed on TCR beta sequences and their occurrence across donors. The study aimed to test whether cataloging public T cell receptors could reveal signatures of past pathogen exposure. On average, around 240,000 unique TCR beta nucleotide sequences were sequenced per donor among more than 350 genotyped donors of the cohort, with about 17% of those sequences being non-productive. All discovery cohort repertoires had been generated using a single sequencing platform. HLA typing included class I and class II loci at four-digit resolution. Alongside the repertoire data, information on donor age, sex, ethnicity and CMV serostatus was compiled. Because of strong linkage in the cohort, roughly five DR-DQ haplotypes were treated as single units for association and clustering. An early release covering approximately 600 HLA-typed donors comprised about 320 gigabases of sequencing data and 65 million to 100 million unique TCR sequences. Among the roughly 400 genotyped donors, approximately 82% belonged to the genetic ancestry cluster associated with self-reported Caucasian donors. Along with the approximately 650-subject first cohort, a separate validation cohort of over a hundred different subjects was used. Typing coverage differed by locus: A, B, C, DRB1 and DQB1 were typed in roughly 620-630 donors, DQA1 in around 500, DPA1 in roughly 590, and DPB1 in around 490. An earlier analysis of 587 of the donors applied high-throughput TCR beta sequencing to assess whether each TCR beta V gene segment acted as functional or pseudogenic. Genome-wide SNP genotypes for about 55% of the 666 donors were used in a later genetic analysis, which treated that subset as a discovery cohort. In a later analysis, previously published TCR beta repertoires from about 640 donors were re-analyzed and high-resolution HLA genotyping was added so that TCR occurrence patterns could be studied. Using immunosequencing, the study profiled T cell repertoires from 666 subjects and related those repertoires to cytomegalovirus serostatus.

The cohort comprised hundreds of healthy bone marrow donors. At the time of sampling, every cohort member was nominally healthy, though immune exposures that went unrecorded were likely present. The donor tested CMV seronegative, placing the donor among the 352 seronegative members of the cohort. Each donor provided a peripheral blood sample, and peripheral blood mononuclear cells were used for TCR beta sequencing. The Qiagen DNeasy Blood Extraction Kit was used to extract genomic DNA from the blood cell samples. Libraries were built with the immunoSEQ multiplex PCR assay. For the multiplex PCR, a mixture combining 60 forward primers for TCR Vbeta segments and 13 reverse primers for TCR Jbeta segments was used. A multiplex PCR assay on genomic DNA amplified the CDR3 region of rearranged TCR beta genes. The Illumina HiSeq System was used to sequence the amplified TCR beta libraries as 87-base-pair reads. In the source study's methods: A later analysis counted around 72 million unique TCR beta chains across the 700 or so repertoires, and around 12 million of these chains were shared by at least two donors. Raw reads were error-corrected and collapsed into unique sequences with a nearest-neighbor algorithm that merged closely related sequences to remove PCR and sequencing errors. CDR3 sequences were aligned to IMGT reference sequences to assign V, D and J gene segments. For a sequence to be retained, a match of at least six nucleotides was required to both a V gene segment and a J gene segment. Rearrangements were classified as productive when the CDR3 lacked stop codons and remained in frame with V and J, and all other rearrangements were classified as non-productive. CDR3 was defined by IMGT convention, running from the second conserved V-encoded cysteine to the conserved J-encoded phenylalanine. The earlier analysis of about 570 of the donors excluded any sequence lacking an unambiguous match to a single V gene segment. In an earlier analysis of a few hundred of the donors, a V segment was called functional when productive rearrangements were above 56.7%, and segregating when the standard deviation between donors exceeded 5%. A statistical classification framework was developed to diagnose cytomegalovirus status using the catalog of TCR beta chain sequences. In a later analysis, V and J genes were assigned by comparing TCR nucleotide sequences against IMGT/GENE-DB human TR gene sequences. Using the TCRdist pipeline, a later analysis assigned CDR3 sequences along with most-parsimonious VDJ recombination scenarios. In a later analysis, each TCR beta chain was defined by its CDR3 amino acid sequence together with its V-gene family, and reads without a unique V-gene family were excluded. A later analysis removed 592 highly shared, low-generation-probability nucleotide sequences to deal with suspected cross-contamination and a sequencing artifact. In a later analysis, a clonal expansion index was calculated for each public chain from normalized within-repertoire ranks of inferred template counts. A later analysis computed generation probabilities with a VDJ recombination model fitted to out-of-frame rearrangements, and checked the results against IGoR. A later analysis scored TCR-TCR, TCR-HLA and TCR-CMV co-occurrence with hypergeometric tests, applying a repertoire-size bias correction to TCR pairs. To estimate false discovery rates, a later analysis permuted the HLA or CMV assignments 20 times. In a later analysis, co-occurring TCRs were grouped with DBSCAN, and TCRdist sequence similarity was added when clustering was performed within HLA-allele-positive subsets. Repertoires with fewer than 30,000 or more than 120,000 public chains were left out of co-occurrence clustering, as were a handful of repertoires with anomalous nucleotide sharing. TCRdb's version of the immuneACCESS table is confined to in-frame rearrangements and falls short of the full clone set. An unresolved V gene accounts for under half of the shortfall where checked; the remainder is of unknown origin. That table gives V, J and clone size, and the DNA gave D and trimming. The sample table contains some 120,000 clones; only one count was recorded for 75% to 85% of them. The ten largest make up over 2.5% of the sample.

Based on the germline V gene (reference sequence), the CDR1 and CDR2 sequences are SEHNR and FQNEAQ. Trimming removed 0 bases from V and 6 bases from J, leaving 11 bases between the germline ends. The CDR3 has 14 amino acids, counting the end cysteine and phenylalanine. The kept DNA is CDR3 alone, 42 bases in frame from the first base. Broader findings and caveats from the paper: The classifier was reported to diagnose cytomegalovirus status with high specificity and sensitivity in both the original cohort and the validation cohort. Three of the identified cytomegalovirus-associated TCR beta chains were confirmed in vitro to be specific for cytomegalovirus antigens. Correlated functional status among segregating V segments might reflect linkage disequilibrium, but an unknown experimental factor could not be ruled out. The authors suggested that the approach could potentially be extended to other disease states and immunological phenotypes. This cohort had only TCR beta chains sequenced, and the lack of alpha or paired-chain data limited which features could be detected. A later analysis found that most CMV-associated TCR beta chains appeared HLA-restricted, with HLA associations seemingly driven largely by CMV exposure. Immune exposure information for the cohort was limited to CMV serostatus. A further reported finding was that TCR beta sequences accurately predicted the HLA-A and HLA-B alleles for most subjects in the first cohort. A later analysis reported that several top co-occurrence clusters appeared linked to parvovirus B19, influenza, CMV and Epstein-Barr virus. In the study, around 150 TCR beta chains were listed as associated with cytomegalovirus. Most TCR sequences were observed very rarely across donors, whereas some public TCRs were present in many individuals. Broadly in line with IMGT annotations, most TCR beta V segments showed up in productive rearrangements about 87% or about 30% of the time in an earlier analysis of 450 to 750 of the donors. Because HLA typing was unavailable for some donors at each locus, only the typed subset was used in association tests. Specific HLA alleles were associated with some 15,000 TCR beta sequences at a false discovery rate of 0.05 in a later analysis. According to a later analysis, TCR association rates differed among HLA loci, with DRB1 alleles showing the most associated TCRs and HLA-C alleles showing the fewest. A cluster of highly shared sequence variants was judged likely to be a technical artifact of the sequencing pipeline. Roughly uniform sequencing depth across donors was assumed in presence/absence analyses, although this assumption may not hold. Compared with equally common non-associated chains, HLA-associated TCR beta chains in a later analysis were more clonally expanded and had lower generation probabilities. The earlier analysis of around 600 of the donors excluded some 16 rarely observed V segments, including chromosome 9 orphons, because counts were too low. The 87-base-pair reads could not distinguish some IMGT-functional V segments, including TRBV6-2 and TRBV6-3, so those segments were excluded. Strong co-occurrence of HLA alleles, especially DR and DQ, made assigning TCR associations to individual alleles difficult. An association between a missense DCLRE1C variant and V-gene and J-gene trimming of TCR beta chains was found in a later genetic analysis and replicated in an independent cohort. In a later genetic analysis, fewer N-insertions in productive TCRs were reported among donors in an Asian-associated ancestry cluster than the approximately 670-donor mean.

The sequence is built from TRBV7-9 and TRBJ1-1; no D gene is confidently identified. Source material: PBMCs. The sequence derives from a male donor in good health and CMV-seronegative. This receptor has the CDR3 CASSLAGRQAEAFF. The nucleotides are TGTGCCAGCAGCTTAGCCGGGAGGCAGGCTGAAGCTTTCTTT.